Listed here is a single T cell receptor beta chain. Its target is not known. Time point specified: cycle 4 day 1 (C4D1), after less than seven weeks of nivolumab. In every patient, relapse followed autologous stem cell transplantation, while exposure to brentuximab vedotin differed. Sequencing used immunoSEQ multiplex PCR; TCRdb keeps in-frame clones, though not all of them. The table lists roughly 64,000 clones, around 90% of them singletons. This specimen belongs to a study of PD-1 blockade in classical Hodgkin lymphoma. The V gene's germline CDR1 is SGDLS and CDR2 YYNGEE. Trimming pared 4 bases from V and 5 bases from J, leaving 18 bases between. CDR3 length: 15 amino acids. Findings of the study overall: The authors excluded patients who started nivolumab under 1 year after ASCT. Whereas CD4+ TCR diversity had risen significantly by C4D1, CD8+ TCR diversity had not.

Sequencing was performed on peripheral blood mononuclear cells (PBMCs), taken before the fourth cycle of nivolumab. The V call is TRBV9, the J call TRBJ2-5; D possibly matches TRBD1 or TRBD2 (6 bases each). The sequence was collected from a human donor with classical Hodgkin lymphoma. The CDR3 protein is CASSTRRGLGETQYF. The DNA of the CDR3 is TGTGCCAGCAGCACCCGGAGGGGGTTAGGGGAGACCCAGTACTTC.